The 24 T cell receptor beta chains in this list originate from one sample, sequenced in a study of blood T cells in healthy people across ages. A second PCR, run for roughly 6 to 11 cycles, used a sample-barcoded 5' primer plus a J-beta primer mix. In TCRdb, the 5' RACE reads were re-called with MiXCR into one record per CDR3 protein. The data hold approximately 820,000 distinct CDR3 sequences, with about 42% observed a single time. The source material was blood. These receptors were taken from a man aged 60 to 75 in good health.

The V and J genes are TRBV7-9 and TRBJ1-4; no firm D call. Deletions cut 1 base from V and 5 bases from J, with 14 bases between. This CDR3 is built from 16 residues. The germline V gene has CDR1 SEHNR and CDR2 FQNEAQ (reference sequence). CDR3 bases: TGTGCCAGCAGCTTAGGAAAAGGGAGCGGGAATGAAAAACTGTTTTTT. Translation gives CASSLGKGSGNEKLFF.

In this sample, this clonotype turned up a few times. The rearrangement joins TRBV5-1 to TRBJ1-2, with D possibly TRBD1 on 5 matching bases. This CDR3 comprises 15 residues. Looked up from germline, CDR1 is SGHRS and CDR2 is YFSETQ. The germline V and J ends were trimmed by 1 base and 6 bases, with 16 bases remaining between them. The chain's CDR3 is CASSLRLTGIDGYTF. In DNA form, the CDR3 reads TGCGCCAGCAGCTTGCGCCTTACAGGAATCGATGGCTACACCTTC.

The rearrangement links TRBV30 to TRBJ1-1; D gene uncertain. The V gene's germline CDR1 is GTSNPN and CDR2 SVGIG (reference sequence). The CDR3 is 10 amino acids. Deletions cut 8 bases from V and 6 bases from J, with 10 bases between. This chain's CDR3 is CAQKDSEAFF. The CDR3 coding sequence is TGTGCCCAAAAGGACTCTGAAGCTTTCTTT.

This rearrangement joins TRBV4-1 to TRBJ2-3; the D gene is possibly TRBD2 (6 bases). V lost 0 bases and J 7 bases, leaving 17 bases between the germline ends. Germline V lookup: CDR1 MGHRA, CDR2 YSYEKL. There are 16 residues in the CDR3. CDR3 bases: TGCGCCAGCAGCCAAGAACAACGGGGGACTCGGAATACGCAGTATTTT. Translated, it gives CASSQEQRGTRNTQYF.

This chain links TRBV5-1 with TRBJ2-4; no clear D gene. TRBJ2-7 matches the DNA end more closely, so the J call is doubtful. The germline V gene has CDR1 SGHRS and CDR2 YFSETQ. The CDR3 extends over 11 amino acids. The CDR3 DNA is TGCGCCAGCAGACGCTATAACGAGCAGTACTTC. Protein product: CASRRYNEQYF.

This chain uses TRBV5-1 with TRBJ1-6; D unresolved. There are 15 residues in the CDR3. In germline, CDR1 is SGHRS, CDR2 YFSETQ. Trimming took off 0 bases at V and 15 bases at J, with 19 bases between the two ends. The CDR3 loop reads CASSLELAGEKDLHF. CDR3 sequence (DNA): TGCGCCAGCAGCTTGGAGTTGGCAGGAGAGAAGGACCTCCACTTT.

This chain connects TRBV18 to TRBJ1-2; unclear D gene. The germline V and J ends were trimmed by 4 bases and 4 bases, with 10 bases remaining between them. This CDR3 contains 13 residues. Germline V gene lookup returns CDR1 KGHSH and CDR2 LQKENI. CDR3 nucleotide sequence: TGTGCCAGCTCACTAGCGGACGGCTATGGCTACACCTTC. It codes for CASSLADGYGYTF. Full variable domain (rest looked up from reference TRBV18 and TRBJ1-2): NAGVMQNPRHLVRRRGQEARLRCSPMKGHSHVYWYRQLPEEGLKFMVYLQKENIIDESGMPKERFSAEFPKEGPSILRIQQVVRGDSAAYFCASSLADGYGYTFGSGTRLTVV.

The chain combines TRBV6-2 or TRBV6-3 with TRBJ2-7; unclear D gene. V was trimmed by 4 bases and J by 3 bases, leaving 22 bases between them. CDR3 size: 17 residues. Germline values: CDR1 MNHEY, CDR2 SVGEGT. CDR3 residues: CASSLQMTGVYNYEQYF. The CDR3 bases are TGTGCCAGCAGTTTGCAAATGACCGGCGTCTACAACTACGAGCAGTACTTC.

The chain couples TRBV6-2 or TRBV6-3 to TRBJ1-5; perhaps TRBD1 as D (5 bases). This CDR3 is built from 14 residues. Trimming cost V 5 bases and J 5 bases, with 13 bases left between them. In germline, CDR1 is MNHEY, CDR2 SVGEGT. In nucleotides, the CDR3 is TGTGCCAGCAGTGAAGTGGCAGGGCATCAGCCCCAGCATTTT. It translates to CASSEVAGHQPQHF.

The chain employs TRBV5-1 and TRBJ1-2, with a weak D call TRBD1 (6 bases). Trimming removed 1 base from V and 4 bases from J, with 11 bases in between. Germline V CDR1 and CDR2: SGHRS, YFSETQ. The CDR3 is 14 amino acids. This CDR3 is CASSLPGAGYGYTF. The CDR3 bases are TGCGCCAGCAGCTTGCCGGGGGCCGGCTATGGCTACACCTTC.

A word on this clonotype: The junction departs from the called germline gene at one end, perhaps through a read error. The V gene is TRBV20-1, the J gene TRBJ2-1, with a tentative D call TRBD2 (6 bases). Germline V gives CDR1 DFQATT, CDR2 SNEGSKA (reference sequence). CDR3 length: 13 amino acids. This CDR3 is CSAQRAHNNERFF. The CDR3 bases are TGCAGTGCTCAGCGGGCCCATAACAATGAGCGGTTCTTC.

The rearrangement links TRBV6-1 to TRBJ2-1; 8 positions agree with TRBD2. Germline V CDR1 and CDR2: MNHNS, SASEGT. The CDR3 runs to 15 residues. V shed 7 bases, J shed 4 bases, and the junction held 9 bases outside the gene matches. The CDR3 nucleotides are TGTGCCAGCACTGTAGCGGGGACGAGTTACAATGAGCAGTTCTTC. Encoded protein: CASTVAGTSYNEQFF.

This clonotype has more than one count but fewer than ten. The CDR3 DNA reads as TGTGCCAGCAGTTCTCAGGGCCTGCAAGCCAAAAACATTCAGTACTTC. Amino acids: CASSSQGLQAKNIQYF. The chain uses TRBV28 and TRBJ2-4, with D possibly TRBD1 on 5 matching bases. V was shortened by 4 bases and J by 0 bases, with 13 bases between the two germline ends. The CDR3 length is 16 residues. CDR1 is MDHEN and CDR2 is SYDVKM in the germline V gene.

The chain carries TRBV9 and TRBJ2-7; D is ambiguous. This CDR3 is 13 amino acids long. With 3 bases removed from V and 0 bases from J, the gap between germline ends came to 7 bases. Germline V CDR1 and CDR2: SGDLS, YYNGEE. DNA of the CDR3: TGTGCCAGCAGCGGAGATGTCTCCTACGAGCAGTACTTC. Translation gives CASSGDVSYEQYF.

This rearrangement joins TRBV20-1 to TRBJ2-3; D remains ambiguous. The CDR3 is 14 amino acids. V lost 4 bases to trimming and J lost 4 bases, with 15 bases between them. Germline assignment: CDR1 DFQATT and CDR2 SNEGSKA (reference sequence). CDR3 bases: TGCAGTGCTAACACTGGGCGTTACCCAGATACGCAGTATTTT. Translation: CSANTGRYPDTQYF.

This rearrangement joins TRBV6-5 to TRBJ2-3, with 11 bases identical to TRBD2. Looked up from germline, CDR1 is MNHEY and CDR2 is SVGAGI. This CDR3 is built from 17 residues. V shed 2 bases, J shed 2 bases, and the junction held 6 bases outside the gene matches. The CDR3 DNA sequence: TGTGCCAGCAGTTACCGGTCTAGCGGGGGGAACACAGATACGCAGTATTTT. This gives the protein CASSYRSSGGNTDTQYF.

The genes are TRBV4-3 and TRBJ2-3; perhaps TRBD1 as D (6 bases). The V gene's germline CDR1 is LGHNA and CDR2 YSLEER. The CDR3 spans 17 residues. Trimming took 0 bases from V and 5 from J, leaving 18 bases between them. This CDR3 reads CASSQDHPGDGEDTQYF. The CDR3 DNA sequence: TGCGCCAGCAGCCAAGATCATCCAGGGGACGGTGAAGATACGCAGTATTTT.

V gene TRBV9 combines with J gene TRBJ2-1; 8 bases are a match to TRBD2. V shed 8 bases, J shed 3 bases, and the junction held 7 bases outside the gene matches. Looked up from germline, CDR1 is SGDLS and CDR2 is YYNGEE. The CDR3 length is 14 residues. The DNA of the CDR3 is TGTGCCAGTTCCGGGACTAGGAACTACAATGAGCAGTTCTTC. This translates into CASSGTRNYNEQFF.

This clonotype turned up a few times. The rearrangement links TRBV12-3 or TRBV12-4 to TRBJ2-5; the D gene is possibly TRBD2 (5 bases). The CDR3 totals 13 residues. V was clipped by 6 bases and J by 5 bases, with 13 bases between them. CDR3 in amino acids: CASSEKDFETQYF. In DNA form, the CDR3 reads TGTGCCAGCAGCGAAAAGGACTTTGAGACCCAGTACTTC.

J is TRBJ2-1 and V is TRBV6-2 or TRBV6-3; 8 nucleotides line up with TRBD1. Germline V gene lookup returns CDR1 MNHEY and CDR2 SVGEGT. CDR3 length: 17 residues. Trimming at V came to 2 bases and at J to 6 bases, leaving 12 bases not matched to a gene. This CDR3 is CASSYPRGAGGRNEQFF. In DNA, the CDR3 is TGTGCCAGCAGTTACCCGAGGGGGGCAGGGGGCCGCAATGAGCAGTTCTTC.

The chain recombines TRBV4-3 with TRBJ1-6; the match to TRBD1 covers 8 bases. The CDR3 runs 16 residues. V dropped 6 bases and J dropped 8; count of bases not matched to a gene: 12. Germline V lookup: CDR1 LGHNA, CDR2 YSLEER. CDR3 amino acids: CASSRSPDRADSPLHF. The CDR3 coding sequence is TGCGCCAGCAGTCGTAGTCCGGACAGGGCGGATTCACCCCTCCACTTT.

The chain joins TRBV30 to TRBJ2-2; a possible D gene is TRBD1 (5 bases). V lost 7 bases to trimming and J lost 3 bases, with 18 bases between them. This CDR3 has 15 amino acids. The germline V gene encodes CDR1 GTSNPN and CDR2 SVGIG (reference sequence). The CDR3 nucleotides are TGTGCCTTGACTCCAGGGTTTTTCGACACCGGGGAGCTGTTTTTT. Encoded protein: CALTPGFFDTGELFF.

The CDR3 bases are TGTGCCAGCAGCAACCGGGAGACCGCAGCCTACAATGAGCAGTTCTTC. It encodes CASSNRETAAYNEQFF. J is TRBJ2-1 and V is TRBV21-1; TRBD1, the table's D call, lacks a check against the DNA. TRBV21-1 is labeled a pseudogene. CDR3 length equals 16 residues.

The chain uses TRBV5-1 and TRBJ2-7; TRBD2 agrees at 9 bases. The tail of the sequence fits TRBJ2-5 better, so the J call may be wrong. This CDR3 is 16 amino acids long. Germline V lookup: CDR1 SGHRS, CDR2 YFSETQ. In DNA form, the CDR3 reads TGCGCCAGCAGCTTGGGAGCGGGGGGACTCTCGGAGACCCAGTACTTC. Protein: CASSLGAGGLSETQYF.